These T cell receptor beta chains were read from a single sample in a study of T-cell reconstitution after alpha-beta-depleted transplantation in children. One entry per CDR3 protein results from TCRdb running MiXCR on the PCR reads. The profile covers almost 250,000 distinct CDR3 sequences, with roughly 23% appearing a single time and less than 3.5% taken by the ten largest. Here the sequenced sample was PBMCs, taken before TCRalphabeta/CD19-depleted stem cell transplant. The receptors stem from a girl under 10 years old with Fanconi anemia, due to receive a stem cell transplant. Both conserved end residues are part of each CDR3. The D gene is left open where the match is weak. Some rows mark clone size as missing; the rest say once, few, many or name a class of expanded clone.

v_call	d_call	j_call	clone_size	cdr3_nt	cdr3_aa
TRBV20-1	TRBD2	TRBJ2-2	many	TGCAGTGCTACTTCATTTGGCGGGGGAGGGACCGGGGAGCTGTTTTTT	CSATSFGGGGTGELFF
TRBV6-5	TRBD2	TRBJ2-3	NA	TGTGCCAGCAGTTACGCGGGGGGGCCGTTAGATACGCAGTATTTT	CASSYAGGPLDTQYF
TRBV15	NA	TRBJ1-6	many	TGTGCCACCAGCAGGGACGGGTATAATTCACCCCTCCACTTT	CATSRDGYNSPLHF
TRBV28	NA	TRBJ2-3	few	TGTGCCAGCAGCCGGGATCTTACAGCAGATACGCAGTATTTT	CASSRDLTADTQYF
TRBV25-1	NA	TRBJ2-1	many	TGTGCCAGCAGTGAAGTCAGGGGGGGATCCTACAATGAGCAGTTCTTC	CASSEVRGGSYNEQFF
TRBV5-1	NA	TRBJ2-4	NA	TGCGCCAGCAGCTTGGCCGAGACGAACTTCAAAAACATTCAGTACTTC	CASSLAETNFKNIQYF
TRBV5-1	TRBD1	TRBJ2-5	NA	TGCGCCAGCAGCTTGGGGGACAGGGGTGAAGAGACCCAGTACTTC	CASSLGDRGEETQYF
TRBV12-3/TRBV12-4	NA	TRBJ1-3	many	TGTGCCAGCATCCAGGGAGGTGGAAACACCATATATTTT	CASIQGGGNTIYF
TRBV29-1	NA	TRBJ2-3	NA	TGCAGCGACAGGGTTGGCACAGATACGCAGTATTTT	CSDRVGTDTQYF
TRBV20-1	TRBD1	TRBJ2-7	few	TGCAGTGCTAGAGCGGACAGGGGCAGCTTCTACGAGCAGTACTTC	CSARADRGSFYEQYF
TRBV12-3/TRBV12-4	NA	TRBJ1-5	NA	TGTGCCAGCAGTTATACAGGGAGCAATCAGCCCCAGCATTTT	CASSYTGSNQPQHF
TRBV28	TRBD1	TRBJ2-7	NA	TGTGCCAGCAACCTCAGGGGGTCCAGAGCCAACTACGAGCAGTACTTC	CASNLRGSRANYEQYF
TRBV14	NA	TRBJ2-7	NA	TGTGCCAGCAGCCAATCTAGAGGGGTCGAGCAGTACTTC	CASSQSRGVEQYF
TRBV7-6	NA	TRBJ2-5	NA	TGTGCCAGCAGCCCCCGTTTAGACCAAGAGACCCAGTACTTC	CASSPRLDQETQYF
TRBV20-1	TRBD1	TRBJ1-2	many	TGCAGTGCTAACTTTCGGTGGACAGGGGATGGCTACACCTTC	CSANFRWTGDGYTF
TRBV2	NA	TRBJ2-3	NA	TGTGCCAGCAGTGAAAACAGGGCGGGCACAGATACGCAGTATTTT	CASSENRAGTDTQYF
TRBV12-5	NA	TRBJ1-2	NA	TGTGCTAGTGGTTTGGACAGGACCCCCAATTTTAAGATAGGCTACACCTTC	CASGLDRTPNFKIGYTF
TRBV5-1	TRBD2	TRBJ2-1	many	TGCGCCAGCAGACTACTAGCGGGAGTAGGACATGAGCAGTTCTTC	CASRLLAGVGHEQFF
TRBV20-1	TRBD2	TRBJ2-3	many	TGCAGTGCTAGACATCTAAGCGGGAGGGCCCGAGATACGCAGTATTTT	CSARHLSGRARDTQYF
TRBV28	TRBD2	TRBJ2-1	NA	TGTGCCAGCAGTTCACCAATTCCCAAGATAGCGGGGACGAGTAATGAGCAGTTCTTC	CASSSPIPKIAGTSNEQFF
TRBV20-1	NA	TRBJ2-5	many	TGCAGTGCTAAGAGGGTGGGTCCCTGGACCCAGTACTTC	CSAKRVGPWTQYF
TRBV20-1	TRBD2	TRBJ2-1	many	TGCAGTGCTAGAGATCTCCTAGCGGGGGACTACAATGAGCAGTTCTTC	CSARDLLAGDYNEQFF
TRBV28	NA	TRBJ2-7	few	TGTGCCAGCACCGCGCCTCCACTCTACGAGCAGTACTTC	CASTAPPLYEQYF
TRBV20-1	NA	TRBJ2-1	many	TGCAGTGCAAGACAGATTTGGTCCTACAATGAGCAGTTCTTC	CSARQIWSYNEQFF
TRBV20-1	NA	TRBJ2-1	NA	TGCAGTGCTAGAGATCGGGACAAAGAGCCAGTCCCGACTTACAATGAGCAGTTCTTC	CSARDRDKEPVPTYNEQFF
TRBV23-1	NA	TRBJ1-2	few	TGCGCCAGCAGTCAACCCTTTACCGGGACTTCTCCCTATGGCTACACCTTC	CASSQPFTGTSPYGYTF
TRBV10-3	NA	TRBJ2-7	many	TGTGCCATCAGTGGACTAAGGACGTACGAGCAGTACTTC	CAISGLRTYEQYF
TRBV28	NA	TRBJ2-7	few	TGTGCCAGCAATCTACGTCCCCGCACTTTCTCCTACGAGCAGTACTTC	CASNLRPRTFSYEQYF
TRBV18	NA	TRBJ1-1	NA	TGTGCCAGCTCAGGGGCCCTGAACACTGAAGCTTTCTTT	CASSGALNTEAFF
TRBV28	TRBD2	TRBJ2-1	many	TGTGCCAGCAGTCTACCCGGGACTAGAGCCTACAATGAGCAGTTCTTC	CASSLPGTRAYNEQFF
TRBV2	NA	TRBJ2-5	NA	TGTGCCAGCAGCTACGACTTATCCCAAGAGACCCAGTACTTC	CASSYDLSQETQYF
TRBV2	NA	TRBJ1-5	NA	TGTGCCAGCAGTGATGTCTCCGTATCACAGCCCCAGCATTTT	CASSDVSVSQPQHF
TRBV7-2	NA	TRBJ2-3	many	TGTGCCAGCAGCTTAGAGGCGGGGGCTAGCACAGATACGCAGTATTTT	CASSLEAGASTDTQYF